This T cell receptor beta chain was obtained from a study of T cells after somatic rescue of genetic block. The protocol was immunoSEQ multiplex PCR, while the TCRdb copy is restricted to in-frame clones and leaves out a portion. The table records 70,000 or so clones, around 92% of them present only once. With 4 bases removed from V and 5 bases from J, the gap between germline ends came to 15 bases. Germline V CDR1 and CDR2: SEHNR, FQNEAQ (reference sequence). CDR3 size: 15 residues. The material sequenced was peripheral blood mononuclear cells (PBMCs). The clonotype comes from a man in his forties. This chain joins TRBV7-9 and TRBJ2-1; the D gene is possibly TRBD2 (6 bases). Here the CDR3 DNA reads TGTGCCAGCAGCTCATCTTGGACTAATCACAATGAGCAGTTCTTC. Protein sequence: CASSSSWTNHNEQFF.